Listed below are T cell receptor beta chains from one sample, sequenced in a study of blood T cells in healthy people across ages. TCRdb used MiXCR to reprocess the 5' RACE reads, holding one entry per CDR3 protein. This sample has 710,000 or so distinct CDR3 sequences, with 22% found just once. Specimen: blood. These receptors all come from a man aged 65 to 79 in good health. The CDR3 runs from the conserved cysteine through the conserved F or W. The D gene is left open where the match is weak. Some rows have no size entry. The others give once, few or many, or a class for an expanded clone.

d_call: .
j_call: TRBJ2-1
clone_size: few
v_call: TRBV29-1
cdr3_nt: TGCAGCGTTGACTGGATAGGGAATGAGCAGTTCTTC
cdr3_aa: CSVDWIGNEQFF

d_call: TRBD2
j_call: TRBJ2-4
clone_size: .
v_call: TRBV3-1
cdr3_nt: TGTGCCAGCAGCCTCTTTATGGCGGGGGACCTCAAAAACATTCAATACTTC
cdr3_aa: CASSLFMAGDLKNIQYF

d_call: .
j_call: TRBJ1-4
clone_size: .
v_call: TRBV29-1
cdr3_nt: TGCAGCGTCAACGTGGGCCAGGGTGGAGAAAAACTGTTTTTT
cdr3_aa: CSVNVGQGGEKLFF

d_call: TRBD1
j_call: TRBJ1-6
clone_size: once
v_call: TRBV5-1
cdr3_nt: TGCGCCAGCAGCTACGACAGGGGTAATTCACCCCTCCACTTT
cdr3_aa: CASSYDRGNSPLHF

d_call: TRBD2
j_call: TRBJ2-2
clone_size: .
v_call: TRBV20-1
cdr3_nt: TGCAGTGCATCGGGACTAGCGGGGGGGCCGGGGGAGCTGTTTTTT
cdr3_aa: CSASGLAGGPGELFF

d_call: TRBD1
j_call: TRBJ2-5
clone_size: few
v_call: TRBV5-1
cdr3_nt: TGCGCCAGCAGTTTTGACAGGGGCCAAGAGACCCAGTACTTC
cdr3_aa: CASSFDRGQETQYF

d_call: TRBD2
j_call: TRBJ2-2
clone_size: .
v_call: TRBV20-1
cdr3_nt: TGCAGTGCTAGAGCTAGCGGGAGCGGGGAGCTGTTTTTT
cdr3_aa: CSARASGSGELFF

d_call: .
j_call: TRBJ1-1
clone_size: .
v_call: TRBV20-1
cdr3_nt: TGCAGTGCTATCCGGACAGTTCATGGGACTGAAGCTTTCTTT
cdr3_aa: CSAIRTVHGTEAFF

d_call: .
j_call: TRBJ1-2
clone_size: many
v_call: TRBV5-1
cdr3_nt: TGCGCCAGCAGCCTAGACTCAGTGGGAGGCTACACCTTC
cdr3_aa: CASSLDSVGGYTF

d_call: TRBD2
j_call: TRBJ2-7
clone_size: few
v_call: TRBV13
cdr3_nt: TGTGCCAGCAGCTATAGGACCGGGACTAGCAAAGAGCAGTACTTC
cdr3_aa: CASSYRTGTSKEQYF

d_call: .
j_call: TRBJ2-5
clone_size: few
v_call: TRBV29-1
cdr3_nt: TGTAGCGGTGGACCTGGCCTCGAGACCCAGTACTTC
cdr3_aa: CSGGPGLETQYF

d_call: TRBD1
j_call: TRBJ1-2
clone_size: once
v_call: TRBV5-1
cdr3_nt: TGCGCCAGCAGAAGGTGGCAGGGGGATAACTATGGCTACACCTTC
cdr3_aa: CASRRWQGDNYGYTF

d_call: .
j_call: TRBJ2-3
clone_size: many
v_call: TRBV7-2
cdr3_nt: TGTGCCAGCAGCTTGTTCGGGATGGGCACAGATACGCAGTATTTT
cdr3_aa: CASSLFGMGTDTQYF

d_call: .
j_call: TRBJ1-1
clone_size: .
v_call: TRBV18
cdr3_nt: TGTGCCAGCTCACCGGGGGGCTTAGGGAGCACTGAAGCTTTCTTT
cdr3_aa: CASSPGGLGSTEAFF

d_call: TRBD2
j_call: TRBJ2-1
clone_size: many
v_call: TRBV3-1
cdr3_nt: TGTGCCAGCAGCGAACCCGGGGGGAAAAGCACCTACAATGAGCAGTTCTTC
cdr3_aa: CASSEPGGKSTYNEQFF

d_call: TRBD1
j_call: TRBJ2-1
clone_size: .
v_call: TRBV12-3/TRBV12-4
cdr3_nt: TGTGCCAGCAGTCACGGGACAGCCCCAGCGGAGCAGTTCTTC
cdr3_aa: CASSHGTAPAEQFF

d_call: .
j_call: TRBJ2-7
clone_size: .
v_call: TRBV28
cdr3_nt: TGTGCCAGCAGTCCTTCATCCGGGAAAAAAAAGGCCGAGCAGTACTTC
cdr3_aa: CASSPSSGKKKAEQYF

d_call: TRBD1
j_call: TRBJ1-1
clone_size: few
v_call: TRBV6-1
cdr3_nt: TGTGCCAGCAGCTCGGACAGGGAGGGGGAAGCTTTCTTT
cdr3_aa: CASSSDREGEAFF

d_call: .
j_call: TRBJ1-1
clone_size: .
v_call: TRBV7-6
cdr3_nt: TGTGCCAGCAGCTCCGGAGGGGTAACTGAAGCTTTCTTT
cdr3_aa: CASSSGGVTEAFF

d_call: TRBD2
j_call: TRBJ2-1
clone_size: .
v_call: TRBV20-1
cdr3_nt: TGCAGTGCTAGTGTAGCGGGGGGATACAATGAGCAGTTCTTC
cdr3_aa: CSASVAGGYNEQFF

d_call: .
j_call: TRBJ1-4
clone_size: few
v_call: TRBV5-1
cdr3_nt: TGCGCCAGCAGCTCGGACGGGGCAGATGAAAAACTGTTTTTT
cdr3_aa: CASSSDGADEKLFF

d_call: TRBD1
j_call: TRBJ1-2
clone_size: .
v_call: TRBV18
cdr3_nt: TGTGCCAGCTCACCGACCCTTTGGAGGGGGCAAGTAGGCTACACCTTC
cdr3_aa: CASSPTLWRGQVGYTF

d_call: TRBD1
j_call: TRBJ1-1
clone_size: .
v_call: TRBV3-1
cdr3_nt: TGTGCCAGCAGCCCGGGACAGGGTGTTCCTGAAGCTTTCTTT
cdr3_aa: CASSPGQGVPEAFF

d_call: TRBD2
j_call: TRBJ2-1
clone_size: few
v_call: TRBV14
cdr3_nt: TGTGCCAGCAGCCAAGAGCGGCTAGCGGGCATCCATGAGCAGTTCTTC
cdr3_aa: CASSQERLAGIHEQFF

d_call: TRBD2
j_call: TRBJ2-1
clone_size: .
v_call: TRBV12-3/TRBV12-4
cdr3_nt: TGTGCCAGCAGTCACCTAGGACTAGCGGGATACAATGAGCAGTTCTTC
cdr3_aa: CASSHLGLAGYNEQFF

d_call: TRBD2
j_call: TRBJ2-3
clone_size: .
v_call: TRBV29-1
cdr3_nt: TGCACCGCTAGCGGCTTCACAGATACGCAGTATTTT
cdr3_aa: CTASGFTDTQYF

d_call: TRBD1
j_call: TRBJ1-2
clone_size: few
v_call: TRBV7-8
cdr3_nt: TGTGCCAGCAGCTTATCCACAGGGGATGGCTACACCTTC
cdr3_aa: CASSLSTGDGYTF

d_call: .
j_call: TRBJ2-3
clone_size: .
v_call: TRBV12-3/TRBV12-4
cdr3_nt: TGTGCCAGCAGAGCCCCGTTTGGGACGCAGTATTTT
cdr3_aa: CASRAPFGTQYF

d_call: TRBD2
j_call: TRBJ2-5
clone_size: .
v_call: TRBV10-3
cdr3_nt: TGTGCCATCAGGGACCTAGCGGTGGGGGAGACCCAGTACTTC
cdr3_aa: CAIRDLAVGETQYF

d_call: TRBD1
j_call: TRBJ1-5
clone_size: once
v_call: TRBV24-1
cdr3_nt: TGTGCCACCAGTGAGACCGGGACAGGGGGCTTTCAGCCCCAGCATTTT
cdr3_aa: CATSETGTGGFQPQHF

d_call: .
j_call: TRBJ1-2
clone_size: .
v_call: TRBV20-1
cdr3_nt: TGCAGTCCAAACGCCGGACAGCGTATTGGAAACACCTTC
cdr3_aa: CSPNAGQRIGNTF

d_call: .
j_call: TRBJ2-7
clone_size: .
v_call: TRBV5-6
cdr3_nt: TGTGCCAGCAGCTGGGGGAGCAAAACCTACGAGCAGTACTTC
cdr3_aa: CASSWGSKTYEQYF

d_call: TRBD2
j_call: TRBJ2-5
clone_size: .
v_call: TRBV10-3
cdr3_nt: TGTGCCATCAACGGGGGGTACCAAGAGACCCAGTACTTC
cdr3_aa: CAINGGYQETQYF

d_call: TRBD2
j_call: TRBJ2-1
clone_size: .
v_call: TRBV15
cdr3_nt: TGTGCCACCAGCAGAGATCCCTCTAGCGGGGGCTCCTACAATGAGCAGTTCTTC
cdr3_aa: CATSRDPSSGGSYNEQFF

d_call: TRBD2
j_call: TRBJ2-3
clone_size: few
v_call: TRBV7-6
cdr3_nt: TGTGCCAGCAGAGCCGGGGGGTACTCGGATACGCAGTATTTT
cdr3_aa: CASRAGGYSDTQYF

d_call: .
j_call: TRBJ2-7
clone_size: few
v_call: TRBV4-1
cdr3_nt: TGCGCCAGCAGCCAAGATGCCGGACAGCCCTACGAGCAGTACTTC
cdr3_aa: CASSQDAGQPYEQYF